The rows below give T cell receptor beta chains drawn from one sample of a study of regulatory T cells in long-lasting Graves disease. TCRdb re-called the multiplex PCR reads through MiXCR, storing one row per CDR3 protein. This table holds under 500,000 distinct CDR3 sequences, around 20% found once. The sequenced sample was peripheral blood mononuclear cells (PBMCs), obtained when the disease was refractory, from a patient treated with antithyroid drugs. The receptor source for this set is a female donor with Graves disease. Each CDR3 is given with its conserved first and last residue. A D gene is named only where the DNA matches it firmly. Clone sizes are given selectively: once, few, many, or a class where the clone is expanded.

TRBD2 | TRBJ2-7 | TRBV11-2 | many | TGTGCCAGCAGCTTAGGCCCTAGCGGGTTACCTGAGCAGTACTTC | CASSLGPSGLPEQYF
. | TRBJ1-1 | TRBV30 | many | TGTGCCTGCGATGTCGGGTACACTGAAGCTTTCTTT | CACDVGYTEAFF
. | TRBJ1-2 | TRBV6-9 | . | TGTGCCAGCAGTTATTATGCAGCTAACTATGGCTACACCTTC | CASSYYAANYGYTF
. | TRBJ2-5 | TRBV7-9 | few | TGTGCCAGCAGCTTTTCCCCACTCCGCAGGGATAAGGAGACCCAGTACTTC | CASSFSPLRRDKETQYF
. | TRBJ2-7 | TRBV11-2 | many | TGTGCCAGCAGCTTGAACAACTCCTACGAGCAGTACTTC | CASSLNNSYEQYF
. | TRBJ1-1 | TRBV7-9 | . | TGTGCCAGCAGCGATCAAACTCCCGGCACTGAAGCTTTCTTT | CASSDQTPGTEAFF
. | TRBJ2-2 | TRBV7-3 | many | TGTGCCAGCAGCTTAGACGGGTACGCCGGGGAGCTGTTTTTT | CASSLDGYAGELFF
TRBD1 | TRBJ1-4 | TRBV3-1 | many | TGTGCCAGCAGCCACTTACAGGGGGGTGAAAAACTGTTTTTT | CASSHLQGGEKLFF
TRBD1 | TRBJ1-2 | TRBV4-1 | few | TGCGCCAGCAGCCACCCGGACAGGGAGAACTATGGCTACACCTTC | CASSHPDRENYGYTF
. | TRBJ2-7 | TRBV25-1 | . | TGTGCCAGCAGTGACTGGCGGACCTACGAGCAGTACTTC | CASSDWRTYEQYF
. | TRBJ1-1 | TRBV6-2/TRBV6-3 | . | TGTGCCAGCAGTTACTCAGTACAGGGCATACTGAACACTGAAGCTTTCTTT | CASSYSVQGILNTEAFF
TRBD1 | TRBJ2-7 | TRBV7-3 | few | TGTGCCAGCAGCTGGACAGGGGGGGACTCCTACGAGCAGTACTTC | CASSWTGGDSYEQYF
. | TRBJ2-3 | TRBV12-3/TRBV12-4 | few | TGTGCCACGCTGGCAGATACGCAGTATTTT | CATLADTQYF
TRBD1 | TRBJ2-7 | TRBV28 | many | TGTGCCAGCAGCGTAATATTAGGACAGGGCGACTACGAGCAGTACTTC | CASSVILGQGDYEQYF
TRBD1 | TRBJ2-2 | TRBV7-3 | . | TGTGCCAGCAGCTTAGGGACAGCTGACACCGGGGAGCTGTTTTTT | CASSLGTADTGELFF
TRBD1 | TRBJ1-1 | TRBV6-1 | many | TGTGCCAGCACCTTAGTTCGGGGACAGGCGGAAGCTTTCTTT | CASTLVRGQAEAFF
. | TRBJ1-2 | TRBV12-3/TRBV12-4 | many | TGTGCCAGCAGCCGTCGACAGGCCCATGGCTACACCTTC | CASSRRQAHGYTF
TRBD1 | TRBJ1-2 | TRBV10-3 | . | TGTGCCATCAGTGAGGGTACAGGGGGCGCTGGCTACACCTTC | CAISEGTGGAGYTF
. | TRBJ1-2 | TRBV28 | many | TGTGCCAGCAGTTTTGGCCTTTCGCAGGGCTACACCTTC | CASSFGLSQGYTF
. | TRBJ2-7 | TRBV28 | many | TGTGCCAGCAGTGACTCCTCCTACGAGCAGTACTTC | CASSDSSYEQYF
TRBD1 | TRBJ1-2 | TRBV10-3 | many | TGTGCCATCAGAGCCGCTCAAGACAGGGCCTTC | CAIRAAQDRAF
. | TRBJ2-2 | TRBV18 | . | TGTGCCAGCTCACCTTCCAGGGGGAGGACGACCGGGGAGCTGTTTTTT | CASSPSRGRTTGELFF
. | TRBJ1-2 | TRBV30 | . | TGTGCCTGGAGCCGGACGGGGGGATATGGCTACACCTTC | CAWSRTGGYGYTF
TRBD1 | TRBJ2-7 | TRBV20-1 | few | TGCAGTGCTAGAGATGGGGACAGGGCCTGCGAGCAGTACTTC | CSARDGDRACEQYF
. | TRBJ2-7 | TRBV7-2 | . | TGTGCCAGCAGCTCTATCGTGGACCCTGGGGGGTGGCAGTACTTC | CASSSIVDPGGWQYF
TRBD2 | TRBJ2-7 | TRBV5-1 | many | TGCGCCAGCAGCTTGTTCGGGGGAGGGAGCTCCTACGAGCAGTACTTC | CASSLFGGGSSYEQYF
TRBD1 | TRBJ2-5 | TRBV2 | . | TGTGCCAGCAGGGGGACAGGAATAAAGCCCCAAGAGACCCAGTACTTC | CASRGTGIKPQETQYF
. | TRBJ2-3 | TRBV12-3/TRBV12-4 | few | TGTGCCAGCACCACTGGGCGGGTCACAGATACGCAGTATTTT | CASTTGRVTDTQYF
. | TRBJ1-5 | TRBV10-3 | many | TGTGCCATCAGTGTCGGGCTGGGCAATCAGCCCCAGCATTTT | CAISVGLGNQPQHF
TRBD2 | TRBJ2-5 | TRBV7-2 | many | TGTGCCAGCAGCTTTAGCGGGAAGGAGACCCAGTACTTC | CASSFSGKETQYF
TRBD2 | TRBJ2-7 | TRBV5-1 | few | TGCGCCAGCAGCAAGACTAGCCACGAGCAGTACTTC | CASSKTSHEQYF
TRBD1 | TRBJ1-6 | TRBV2 | many | TGTGCCAGCAGTCGGGACAGACTCAATAATTCACCCCTCCACTTT | CASSRDRLNNSPLHF
. | TRBJ1-6 | TRBV20-1 | . | TGCAGTGCTAGAGACCCGGGACGGCTAGATTCACCCCTCCACTTT | CSARDPGRLDSPLHF
TRBD1 | TRBJ1-1 | TRBV28 | . | TGTGCCAGCAGTTTGGGGCGGGCAGGGGGCAATGAAGCTTTCTTT | CASSLGRAGGNEAFF
TRBD2 | TRBJ2-1 | TRBV6-1 | many | TGTGCCAGCAGCGTCTCAGGACTAGCGCCTTACAATGAGCAGTTCTTC | CASSVSGLAPYNEQFF
TRBD2 | TRBJ2-1 | TRBV7-2 | few | TGTGCCAGCAGCTTACGGGGGGACCAGTTCTTC | CASSLRGDQFF
TRBD2 | TRBJ2-5 | TRBV6-2/TRBV6-3 | . | TGTGCCAGCAGCCCAACTAGCGAGGAGGCCCCCCAACGAGAGACCCAGTACTTC | CASSPTSEEAPQRETQYF
. | TRBJ2-4 | TRBV11-2 | many | TGTGCCAGCAGAATATCGGGGGAAAACATTCAGTACTTC | CASRISGENIQYF
. | TRBJ1-1 | TRBV28 | many | TGTGCCAGCAGGGGGCTGTATACTGAAGCTTTCTTT | CASRGLYTEAFF